The entry below gives a single T cell receptor (beta chain) sequence along with its context. Antigen unknown. The data belong to a study of T cell responses to AZD1222 COVID-19 vaccine. After removal of 8 bases from V and 6 bases from J, the junction contained 16 bases not matched to a gene. This CDR3 has 15 residues. The germline V gene encodes CDR1 MDHEN and CDR2 SYDVKM. Sequencing was performed with immunoSEQ multiplex PCR; in TCRdb, only in-frame clones are kept and a portion is missing. The sample has around 140,000 clones; approximately 89% are singletons. Study-level points and caveats: Targeting of unmutated variant regions was reportedly seen in nearly half of spike-specific TCRs. Only a handful of AZD1222 recipients, roughly 6 in all, had baseline seropositivity. Repertoires in all cases were sampled only once the peak T cell response had passed.

Pooling of second doses given at about 4 or about 12 weeks was done. This sample comprised peripheral blood, obtained 28 days after the second AZD1222 dose. The chain recombines TRBV28 with TRBJ2-7, with 7 bases matching TRBD1. The sequence came from an adult who received the AZD1222 COVID-19 vaccine. The CDR3 sequence is CASRRGYRGGSEQYF. Here the CDR3 DNA reads TGTGCCAGCCGGAGAGGTTACAGGGGTGGTAGCGAGCAGTACTTC.